This TCR beta chain was profiled in a study of identical twins. Template switching supplied a universal primer site; unique molecular identifiers were carried on the cDNA. TCRdb analysed the 5' RACE reads with MiXCR anew, one entry per CDR3 protein. Of hundreds of thousands of distinct CDR3 sequences listed, roughly a tenth are singletons. Study-wide results and limits: Among monozygotic twins, out-of-frame TCR alpha sharing exceeded what models predicted. Invariant populations such as MAIT and iNKT cells could partly muddle zero-insertion analyses. Beta clonotypes that were abundant in cord blood contained fewer insertions, a pattern absent from memory repertoires.

This clonotype was seen many times. Its antigen remains unknown. The CDR3 is 13 amino acids. Germline values: CDR1 SGHRS, CDR2 YFSETQ. V shed 4 bases and J 11 bases; nucleotides not matched to a gene: 10. The rearrangement uses TRBV5-1 and TRBJ1-1, with TRBD1 identical over 8 bases. Sample: memory (CD45RO+) T cells sorted from blood. This TCR derives from a woman younger than 35 in good health. CDR3 in amino acids: CASSSRDRPRAFF. The CDR3 DNA reads TGCGCCAGCAGCAGCCGGGACAGGCCCCGGGCTTTCTTT.